This T cell receptor (beta chain) appears in the sequencing data of a study of blood T cell repertoires in COVID-19. Background on the study: Both acute and convalescent COVID-19 samples were obtained from the United States, Italy and Spain. T cells, B-cell-depleted T cells, or PBMCs supplied cDNA or gDNA.

CDR3 size: 15 residues. Germline CDR1 and CDR2: LNHDA and SQIVND (reference sequence). The J segment lost 6 bases and the V segment lost 3 bases, leaving 3 bases of the junction unmatched. The data were produced by immunoSEQ multiplex PCR, yet TCRdb's version contains in-frame clones alone and is incomplete. The table records approximately 170,000 clones, approximately 81% of them present only once. Specimen: peripheral blood. The TCR sequence derives from a woman between 65 and 79 years old with COVID-19, enrolled during active disease. The chain combines TRBV19 with TRBJ2-2; TRBD1 agrees at 11 bases. DNA of the CDR3: TGTGCCAGTAGTATTGGGGGACAGGGGGCCGGGGAGCTGTTTTTT. This codes for CASSIGGQGAGELFF. Full variable domain (rest looked up from reference TRBV19 and TRBJ2-2): DGGITQSPKYLFRKEGQNVTLSCEQNLNHDAMYWYRQDPGQGLRLIYYSQIVNDFQKGDIAEGYSVSREKKESFPLTVTSAQKNPTAFYLCASSIGGQGAGELFFGEGSRLTVL.